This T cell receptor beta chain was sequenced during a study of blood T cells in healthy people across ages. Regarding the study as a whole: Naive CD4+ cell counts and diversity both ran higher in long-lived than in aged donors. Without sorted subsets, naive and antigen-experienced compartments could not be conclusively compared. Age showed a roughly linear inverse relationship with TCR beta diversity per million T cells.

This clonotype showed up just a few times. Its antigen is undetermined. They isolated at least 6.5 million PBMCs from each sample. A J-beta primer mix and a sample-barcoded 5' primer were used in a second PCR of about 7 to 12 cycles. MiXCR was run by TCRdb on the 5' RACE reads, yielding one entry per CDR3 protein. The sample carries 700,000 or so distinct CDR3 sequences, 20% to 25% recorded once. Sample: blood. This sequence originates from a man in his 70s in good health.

In DNA form, the CDR3 reads TGTGCCAGCAGTTACTTCCCTAGCGGGGGGGTTAATGAGCAGTTCTTC. Residues: CASSYFPSGGVNEQFF. V is TRBV6-7 and J is TRBJ2-1; 12 bases align to TRBD2. TRBV6-7 is an open reading frame whose function is uncertain. The ends lost 1 base at V and 7 bases at J; junction bases unmatched: 5. The length of the CDR3 is 16 residues.